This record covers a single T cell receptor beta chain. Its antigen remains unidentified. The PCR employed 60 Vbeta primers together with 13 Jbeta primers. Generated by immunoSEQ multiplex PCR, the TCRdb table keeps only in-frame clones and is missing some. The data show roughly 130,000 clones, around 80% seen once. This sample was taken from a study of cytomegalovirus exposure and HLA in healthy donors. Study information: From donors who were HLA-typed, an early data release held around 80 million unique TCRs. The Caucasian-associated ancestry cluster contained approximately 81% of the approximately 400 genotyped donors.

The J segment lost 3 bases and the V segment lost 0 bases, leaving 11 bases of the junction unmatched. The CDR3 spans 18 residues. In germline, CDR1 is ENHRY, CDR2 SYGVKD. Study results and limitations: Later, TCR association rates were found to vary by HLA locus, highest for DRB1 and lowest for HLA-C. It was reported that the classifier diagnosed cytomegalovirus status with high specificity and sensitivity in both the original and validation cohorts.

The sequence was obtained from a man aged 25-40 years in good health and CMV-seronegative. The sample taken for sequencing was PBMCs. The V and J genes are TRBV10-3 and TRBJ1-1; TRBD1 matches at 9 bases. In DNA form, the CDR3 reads TGTGCCATCAGTGAGTCAGGGACAGGGCTTGGCTTGGACACTGAAGCTTTCTTT. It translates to CAISESGTGLGLDTEAFF.